These T cell receptor beta chains were read from a single sample in a study of blood T cell repertoires in COVID-19. Using immunoSEQ multiplex PCR, the repertoire was profiled, and TCRdb retains in-frame clones only, with some absent. The sample lists some 240,000 clones, more than 80% occurring once. Sequencing input: peripheral blood. The receptors stem from a woman of 80 years or more with COVID-19, enrolled during active disease. CDR3s include the opening cysteine and the closing phenylalanine or tryptophan.

CDR3 protein: CASSRNQGVSTEAFF; J gene: TRBJ1-1; V gene: TRBV25-1
CDR3 protein: CASSDDWALGGTGELFF; J gene: TRBJ2-2; V gene: TRBV6-4
CDR3 protein: CASSLTGSPETQYF; J gene: TRBJ2-5; V gene: TRBV5-1
CDR3 protein: CATSHGSNYGYTF; J gene: TRBJ1-2; V gene: TRBV24-1
CDR3 protein: CASSFRTGVEAFF; J gene: TRBJ1-1; V gene: TRBV27
CDR3 protein: CASSEGGRSTDTQYF; J gene: TRBJ2-3; V gene: TRBV2
CDR3 protein: CASSLSSGRRGSEQYF; J gene: TRBJ2-7; V gene: TRBV19
CDR3 protein: CASSPTYSLTGTSGRNEQFF; J gene: TRBJ2-1; V gene: TRBV4-1
CDR3 protein: CASSISTGGPYNEQFF; J gene: TRBJ2-1; V gene: TRBV19
CDR3 protein: CASSLVQGARQETQYF; J gene: TRBJ2-5; V gene: TRBV7-9
CDR3 protein: CSGSEGAHNQPQHF; J gene: TRBJ1-5; V gene: TRBV20-1
CDR3 protein: CASSPTGGMSGGELFF; J gene: TRBJ2-2; V gene: TRBV5-4
CDR3 protein: CASSGGDGYEQYF; J gene: TRBJ2-7; V gene: TRBV28
CDR3 protein: CASSLGAANEKLFF; J gene: TRBJ1-4; V gene: TRBV5-1
CDR3 protein: CATSDSRGGGITGELFF; J gene: TRBJ2-2; V gene: TRBV24-1
CDR3 protein: CAWRAPWRERDTQYF; J gene: TRBJ2-3; V gene: TRBV30
CDR3 protein: CSAHHGDGYTF; J gene: TRBJ1-2; V gene: TRBV20-1
CDR3 protein: CATSIGQLQVDTQYF; J gene: TRBJ2-3; V gene: TRBV15
CDR3 protein: CASSQFWGREQYF; J gene: TRBJ2-7; V gene: TRBV16
CDR3 protein: CASSIRTANTEAFF; J gene: TRBJ1-1; V gene: TRBV5-1
CDR3 protein: CASSVGAGGPGGELFF; J gene: TRBJ2-2; V gene: TRBV11-3
CDR3 protein: CSADRGDGKLFF; J gene: TRBJ1-4; V gene: TRBV29-1
CDR3 protein: CASSRTGETEAFF; J gene: TRBJ1-1; V gene: TRBV4-1
CDR3 protein: CASSGSGGASTDTQYF; J gene: TRBJ2-3; V gene: TRBV9
CDR3 protein: CASKRGKDNSPLHF; J gene: TRBJ1-6; V gene: TRBV6-5
CDR3 protein: CASSPNGNEQFF; J gene: TRBJ2-1; V gene: TRBV18
CDR3 protein: CASSPRAGGAGNTIYF; J gene: TRBJ1-3; V gene: TRBV7-2
CDR3 protein: CATGQGLGSYGYTF; J gene: TRBJ1-2; V gene: TRBV15
CDR3 protein: CASSLSYRGRSNQPQHF; J gene: TRBJ1-5; V gene: TRBV19
CDR3 protein: CASSLGGGPYEQYF; J gene: TRBJ2-7; V gene: TRBV5-8
CDR3 protein: CASSGLTLNQPQHF; J gene: TRBJ1-5; V gene: TRBV2
CDR3 protein: CASSDRDPYNEQFF; J gene: TRBJ2-1; V gene: TRBV3-1/TRBV3-2
CDR3 protein: CASSLGQGRAYEQYF; J gene: TRBJ2-7; V gene: TRBV11-1
CDR3 protein: CASSFGASTYNEQFF; J gene: TRBJ2-1; V gene: TRBV7-3
CDR3 protein: CASRGQGGHGYTF; J gene: TRBJ1-2; V gene: TRBV2
CDR3 protein: CAWDRGTYEQYF; J gene: TRBJ2-7; V gene: TRBV30
CDR3 protein: CASSLGLQNTGELFF; J gene: TRBJ2-2; V gene: TRBV3-1/TRBV3-2
CDR3 protein: CAWSGTAYEQYF; J gene: TRBJ2-7; V gene: TRBV30
CDR3 protein: CASSNPGSPMNTEAFF; J gene: TRBJ1-1; V gene: TRBV2
CDR3 protein: CASSLSGRAYEQYF; J gene: TRBJ2-7; V gene: TRBV28
CDR3 protein: CASSLGGTGGRNTEAFF; J gene: TRBJ1-1; V gene: TRBV7-9
CDR3 protein: CASSPNGYTEAFF; J gene: TRBJ1-1; V gene: TRBV18
CDR3 protein: CASSSTGMGYNSPLHF; J gene: TRBJ1-6; V gene: TRBV7-8
CDR3 protein: CASSSPSSYEQYF; J gene: TRBJ2-7; V gene: TRBV13
CDR3 protein: CASSYGTEQETQYF; J gene: TRBJ2-5; V gene: TRBV9
CDR3 protein: CASSLEDLDTEAFF; J gene: TRBJ1-1; V gene: TRBV5-1
CDR3 protein: CASTSTGNTEAFF; J gene: TRBJ1-1; V gene: TRBV6-1
CDR3 protein: CASSWTGGGSQETQYF; J gene: TRBJ2-5; V gene: TRBV5-1
CDR3 protein: CASSFPSGTDTQYF; J gene: TRBJ2-3; V gene: TRBV5-1
CDR3 protein: CASSYLSGTGELFF; J gene: TRBJ2-2; V gene: TRBV18
CDR3 protein: CASSNRDYNTEAFF; J gene: TRBJ1-1; V gene: TRBV5-1
CDR3 protein: CASREDRGTMNTEAFF; J gene: TRBJ1-1; V gene: TRBV6-6
CDR3 protein: CASNLAKNRDRGTGELFF; J gene: TRBJ2-2; V gene: TRBV5-4
CDR3 protein: CASSYSRDGGAEAFF; J gene: TRBJ1-1; V gene: TRBV6-6
CDR3 protein: CASSVGQKNLWGYTF; J gene: TRBJ1-2; V gene: TRBV9
CDR3 protein: CASSISRGGDGELFF; J gene: TRBJ2-2; V gene: TRBV19
CDR3 protein: CASSQAGRGSQPQHF; J gene: TRBJ1-5; V gene: TRBV3-1/TRBV3-2